The 7 T cell receptor beta chains below were found in one sample sequenced in a study of blood T cell repertoires in COVID-19. Profiling relied on immunoSEQ multiplex PCR, and the TCRdb table lists in-frame clones only, not all of them. Of about 150,000 clones listed, about 80% were seen once; the top ten hold about 0.58%. Sequencing input: peripheral blood. Receptors originate from a man aged 60-69 years with acute or convalescent COVID-19.

V and J are TRBV2 and TRBJ1-1; D is perhaps TRBD1 (6 bases). The V and J ends lost 5 bases and 3 bases respectively, with 10 bases between them. CDR1 is SNHLY and CDR2 is FYNNEI in the germline V gene. The CDR3 runs 13 residues. The CDR3 region has the DNA TGTGCCAGCAGTCGACAGGACTACACTGAAGCTTTCTTT. Amino acid sequence: CASSRQDYTEAFF.

The chain couples TRBV5-4 to TRBJ2-1; D not resolved. The V and J ends lost 5 bases and 0 bases respectively, with 9 bases between them. Germline-derived CDR1 and CDR2 are SGHNT and YYREEE (reference sequence). This CDR3 is built from 14 residues. CDR3 residues: CASRPVPSYNEQFF. CDR3 nucleotides: TGTGCCAGCAGGCCAGTTCCCTCCTACAATGAGCAGTTCTTC. The full variable domain, with the rest looked up from reference TRBV5-4 and TRBJ2-1, is ETGVTQSPTHLIKTRGQQVTLRCSSQSGHNTVSWYQQALGQGPQFIFQYYREEENGRGNFPPRFSGLQFPNYSSELNVNALELDDSALYLCASRPVPSYNEQFFGPGTRLTVL.

The CDR3 reads CASSFRGSGRADTQYF. CDR3 sequence (DNA): TGTGCCAGCAGTTTTCGTGGTAGCGGGAGGGCGGATACGCAGTATTTT. The genes are TRBV28 and TRBJ2-3; 11 bases line up with TRBD2. V trimming: 3 bases; J trimming: 6 bases; junction bases outside the gene matches: 8. CDR1 is MDHEN, CDR2 SYDVKM, per germline. This CDR3 has 16 amino acids.

CDR3 DNA: TGTGCCAGCAGCCAAGATAGAAGGGCGGGATATGGCTACACCTTC. It encodes CASSQDRRAGYGYTF. The rearrangement links TRBV4-2 to TRBJ1-2; no clear D gene. The germline gives CDR1 LGHNA, CDR2 YNFKEQ. Trimming stripped 0 bases from V and 5 bases from J, with 13 bases between. The CDR3 has 15 amino acids.

The V and J genes are TRBV4-2 and TRBJ1-1; tentative D call: TRBD1 (5 bases). The germline CDR1 and CDR2 sequences are LGHNA and YNFKEQ. Deletions cut 3 bases from V and 5 bases from J, with 16 bases between. The length of the CDR3 is 15 residues. The CDR3 DNA reads as TGTGCCAGCAGCCATTATACAGGCCGAGAGACTGAAGCTTTCTTT. It encodes CASSHYTGRETEAFF.

The chain is built from TRBV28 and TRBJ2-1, with 13 nucleotides matching TRBD2. CDR3 length equals 16 residues. Germline CDR1 is MDHEN and CDR2 is SYDVKM. Trimming removed 4 bases from V and 7 bases from J; junction bases left unmatched: 7. The CDR3 is CASSWTSGSLRNEQFF. In DNA form, the CDR3 reads TGTGCCAGCAGTTGGACTAGCGGGAGCCTAAGAAATGAGCAGTTCTTC.

V is TRBV7-6 and J is TRBJ2-3; possible D gene TRBD2, 5 bases. With 3 bases removed from V and 4 bases from J, the gap between germline ends came to 20 bases. The CDR3 consists of 17 residues. In germline, CDR1 is SGHVS, CDR2 FNYEAQ. This chain's CDR3 is CASSLPIVALESDTQYF. The CDR3 nucleotides read TGTGCCAGCAGCTTGCCGATTGTAGCGCTGGAGTCAGATACGCAGTATTTT. Full variable domain (remainder filled in from reference TRBV7-6 and TRBJ2-3): GAGVSQSPRYKVTKRGQDVALRCDPISGHVSLYWYRQALGQGPEFLTYFNYEAQQDKSGLPNDRFSAERPEGSISTLTIQRTEQRDSAMYRCASSLPIVALESDTQYFGPGTRLTVL.